This TCR beta chain was captured in a study of blood T cells in healthy people across ages. There are 14 residues in the CDR3. V gave up 4 bases and J gave up 7 bases, with 14 bases separating them. Germline lookup yields CDR1 MNHEY and CDR2 SVGEGT. This clonotype was found many times. The use of a sample-barcoded 5' primer and a J-beta primer mix characterized a second PCR of about 7 to 12 cycles. Tags on each cDNA molecule came from a template-switch adaptor with 12 random nucleotides. Each CDR3 protein is one row after TCRdb ran MiXCR on the 5' RACE reads. The data show 650,000 to 800,000 distinct CDR3 sequences, around 43% seen once.

The sequencing sample was made of blood. The chain links TRBV6-2 or TRBV6-3 to TRBJ2-1; possible D gene TRBD2, 6 bases. The clonotype comes from a man in his sixties in good health. CDR3 residues: CASSWSGSGNEQFF. Here the CDR3 DNA reads TGTGCCAGCAGTTGGTCCGGGAGTGGGAATGAGCAGTTCTTC.